These 31 T cell receptor beta chains originate from one sample sequenced in a study. Tregs were sorted as CD4+CD25+CD127-/low cells. The TRBV12-4/TRBJ1-2 clonotypes were amplified using barcode primers with ligated adaptors. TCRdb passed the multiplex PCR reads through MiXCR, listing each CDR3 protein once. The sample holds 850 to 950 distinct CDR3 sequences; 5.9% are singletons and the top ten take under 45%. The sequencing input was tumor-infiltrating Tregs sorted from the breast tumor. All receptors derive from a female donor with breast cancer.

This clonotype qualifies as large. The chain joins TRBV12-3 or TRBV12-4 to TRBJ1-2, with D possibly being TRBD1 (5 bases). Deletions cut 5 bases from V and 6 bases from J, with 13 bases between. The CDR3 is made up of 13 amino acids. This CDR3 reads CASSPRQIHGYTF. The CDR3 DNA sequence: TGTGCCAGCAGTCCCCGACAGATCCATGGCTACACCTTC.

By its share, this clonotype is medium-sized. The chain employs TRBV12-3 or TRBV12-4 and TRBJ1-2, with D perhaps matching TRBD1 (6 bases). CDR3 length: 12 amino acids. Trimming removed 4 bases from V and 8 bases from J, with 11 bases in between. For the CDR3, the DNA is TGTGCCAGCAGTTCCGCAGGGGAAGGCTACACCTTC. Encoded protein: CASSSAGEGYTF.

This clonotype counts as medium-sized. J is TRBJ1-2 and V is TRBV12-3 or TRBV12-4; 9 positions match TRBD1. The CDR3 has 18 amino acids. With 5 bases clipped from V and 2 bases from J, the junction kept 15 bases outside the gene matches. CDR3 sequence (DNA): TGTGCCAGCAGTCCGAGGGGACAGGGATTAAACGAAAACTATGGCTACACCTTC. Residues: CASSPRGQGLNENYGYTF.

The table lists this clonotype with a few counts. The J gene is TRBJ1-2, the V gene TRBV12-3 or TRBV12-4; D perhaps matches TRBD1 (5 bases). This CDR3 has 16 residues. V was pared by 6 bases and J by 4 bases, with 21 bases between. The CDR3 DNA reads as TGTGCCAGCAGCCCTACCTCCGGGACGATACTCTATGGCTACACCTTC. Encoded protein: CASSPTSGTILYGYTF.

This clonotype was found many times. The chain employs TRBV12-3 or TRBV12-4 and TRBJ1-2; 7 nucleotides align to TRBD1. There are 14 residues in the CDR3. Unmatched junction bases numbered 8, after V lost 3 bases and J lost 7 bases. CDR3 sequence (DNA): TGTGCCAGCAGTTTGTCCGACAGGGCGGCTGGCTACACCTTC. Amino acid sequence: CASSLSDRAAGYTF.

V and J are TRBV12-3 or TRBV12-4 and TRBJ1-2, with D unclear. Trimming removed 2 bases at V and 5 bases at J, with 9 bases between. This CDR3 is 13 amino acids long. For the CDR3, the DNA is TGTGCCAGCAGTTTACCCGGGTTGTATGGCTACACCTTC. Residues: CASSLPGLYGYTF.

In this sample, this clonotype is medium-sized. The rearrangement joins TRBV12-3 or TRBV12-4 to TRBJ1-2; tentative D call: TRBD1 (6 bases). Deletions cut 5 bases from V and 6 bases from J, with 10 bases between. The CDR3 is 12 amino acids. The CDR3 is CASSPDSNGYTF. CDR3 DNA: TGTGCCAGCAGTCCGGACAGCAATGGCTACACCTTC.

By frequency in the sample, this clonotype is medium-sized (0.01 to 0.1%). J is TRBJ1-2 and V is TRBV12-3 or TRBV12-4; D perhaps matches TRBD1 (6 bases). The germline V and J ends were trimmed by 5 bases and 8 bases, with 15 bases remaining between them. The CDR3 sequence is 13 residues long. The CDR3 nucleotides read TGTGCCAGCAGTCCCAACAGGGAATACGGCTACACCTTC. Its translation is CASSPNREYGYTF.

This clonotype appeared many times. The V call is TRBV12-3 or TRBV12-4, the J call TRBJ1-2; 8 nucleotides match TRBD1. Losses at the gene ends were 5 bases for V and 10 bases for J; bases not matched to a gene: 9. The CDR3 extends over 13 amino acids. DNA for the CDR3: TGTGCCAGCAGTCATCAGGACAGGGATGACTACACCTTC. Protein sequence: CASSHQDRDDYTF.

This clonotype is medium-sized by share. V usage is TRBV12-3 or TRBV12-4 and J usage is TRBJ1-2; no definite D call. V gave up 4 bases and J gave up 7 bases, with 10 bases separating them. The CDR3 is made up of 12 amino acids. The CDR3 loop is CASSSPTGGYTF. The CDR3 DNA reads TGTGCCAGCAGTTCCCCAACGGGTGGCTACACCTTC.

This clonotype is termed large (0.1 to 1%). The chain couples TRBV12-3 or TRBV12-4 to TRBJ1-2; a weak D match, TRBD1 (5 bases). This CDR3 contains 15 residues. V was trimmed by 3 bases and J by 0 bases, leaving 11 bases between them. The CDR3 DNA sequence: TGTGCCAGCAGTTTCGGACATACTACTAACTATGGCTACACCTTC. Translation gives CASSFGHTTNYGYTF.

This clonotype was observed a few times. The rearrangement links TRBV12-3 or TRBV12-4 to TRBJ1-2; TRBD1 agrees at 8 bases. The CDR3 covers 14 residues. The junction had 6 bases not matched to a gene; V was cut back by 4 bases and J by 5 bases. CDR3 DNA: TGTGCCAGCAGTTCGACAGGGGCGGAGTATGGCTACACCTTC. The encoded protein is CASSSTGAEYGYTF.

By share, this clonotype counts as medium-sized. The V and J genes are TRBV12-3 or TRBV12-4 and TRBJ1-2; 8 bases agree with TRBD1. The V segment lost 4 bases and the J segment 3 bases; nucleotides outside the gene matches: 4. CDR3 length: 14 residues. The CDR3 loop is CASSSGQGYYGYTF. CDR3 sequence (DNA): TGTGCCAGCAGTTCCGGACAGGGTTACTATGGCTACACCTTC.

By share, this clonotype counts as hyperexpanded. The chain carries TRBV12-3 or TRBV12-4 and TRBJ1-2; D is possibly TRBD1 (5 bases). CDR3 length: 12 residues. V lost 4 bases, J lost 6 bases, and 9 bases lay in between. The CDR3 is CASSWQGNGYTF. The CDR3 region has the DNA TGTGCCAGCAGTTGGCAGGGAAATGGCTACACCTTC.

In its sample, this clonotype ranks as medium-sized (0.01 to 0.1%). V usage is TRBV12-3 or TRBV12-4 and J usage is TRBJ1-2; 7 nucleotides match TRBD1. The CDR3 sequence is 15 residues long. Trimming cost V 7 bases and J 3 bases; bases outside gene matches: 11. The CDR3, as DNA: TGTGCCAGCATTAGACGACAGGGCTGGGACTATGGCTACACCTTC. Its protein is CASIRRQGWDYGYTF.

In its sample, this clonotype ranks as large. The V call is TRBV12-3 or TRBV12-4, the J call TRBJ1-2; tentatively, D is TRBD1 (5 bases). This CDR3 is 14 amino acids long. Trimming left V 5 bases short and J 4 bases short, with 14 bases between. This CDR3 reads CASSPGERGYGYTF. The CDR3 region has the DNA TGTGCCAGCAGTCCCGGGGAGAGGGGCTATGGCTACACCTTC.

This clonotype rates as large. The chain recombines TRBV12-3 or TRBV12-4 with TRBJ1-2; D gene unclear. The length of the CDR3 is 14 residues. V dropped 5 bases and J dropped 4 bases, with 14 bases sitting between them. CDR3 sequence: CASSLSTWVYGYTF. The CDR3 DNA sequence: TGTGCCAGCAGTCTCAGTACATGGGTCTATGGCTACACCTTC.

In its sample, this clonotype ranks as large. The rearrangement joins TRBV12-3 or TRBV12-4 to TRBJ1-2; possible D gene TRBD1, 5 bases. This CDR3 contains 13 residues. The germline V and J ends were trimmed by 0 bases and 5 bases, with 7 bases remaining between them. The CDR3 protein is CASSLAQGYGYTF. The DNA of the CDR3 is TGTGCCAGCAGTTTAGCCCAGGGTTATGGCTACACCTTC.

In this sample, this clonotype is medium-sized. The rearrangement joins TRBV12-3 or TRBV12-4 to TRBJ1-2; 10 nucleotides agree with TRBD1. Trimming cost V 10 bases and J 3 bases; bases outside gene matches: 17. The CDR3 loop spans 17 amino acids. CDR3 coding DNA: TGTGCCATCTTCACTGGGACAGGGGATGCCAGCTACTATGGCTACACCTTC. Its protein is CAIFTGTGDASYYGYTF.

This chain uses TRBV12-3 or TRBV12-4 with TRBJ1-2; D is possibly TRBD1 (6 bases). This CDR3 has 13 residues. V was cut by 2 bases and J by 8 bases, with 12 bases left in between. CDR3 sequence: CASSLQGFGGYTF. As DNA, the CDR3 is TGTGCCAGCAGTTTACAGGGGTTTGGCGGCTACACCTTC.

By share, this clonotype counts as medium-sized (0.01 to 0.1%). The rearrangement links TRBV12-3 or TRBV12-4 to TRBJ1-2; D gene unclear. This CDR3 has 13 amino acids. V lost 5 bases and J 8 bases, leaving 15 bases between the germline ends. The CDR3 loop reads CASSAGIQRGYTF. Here the CDR3 DNA reads TGTGCCAGCAGTGCCGGGATTCAAAGGGGCTACACCTTC.

By its share, this clonotype is medium-sized. The chain couples TRBV12-3 or TRBV12-4 to TRBJ1-2, with D hard to call. V was cut by 5 bases and J by 2 bases, with 3 bases left in between. The CDR3 runs 11 residues. The CDR3 DNA reads as TGTGCCAGCAGTCAGAACTATGGCTACACCTTC. As protein: CASSQNYGYTF.

This clonotype was counted at least ten times. For the CDR3, the DNA is TGTGCCAGCAGTTTATCCGGCAGTACCTATGGCTACACCTTC. This encodes CASSLSGSTYGYTF. V and J are TRBV12-3 or TRBV12-4 and TRBJ1-2; D unclear. The germline V and J ends were trimmed by 2 bases and 4 bases, with 11 bases remaining between them. The CDR3 covers 14 residues.

Judged by abundance, this clonotype is medium-sized. This chain links TRBV12-3 or TRBV12-4 with TRBJ1-2, with D unclear. Deletions cut 4 bases from V and 4 bases from J, with 10 bases between. This CDR3 spans 13 amino acids. CDR3 in amino acids: CASSSRSSYGYTF. In nucleotides, the CDR3 is TGTGCCAGCAGTTCGCGCAGTTCCTATGGCTACACCTTC.

This clonotype is medium-sized within its sample. This chain uses TRBV12-3 or TRBV12-4 with TRBJ1-2, with a tentative D call TRBD1 (6 bases). The CDR3 has 12 amino acids. V gave up 6 bases and J gave up 7 bases, with 12 bases separating them. This CDR3 reads CASRPGALGYTF. The CDR3, as DNA: TGTGCCAGCAGACCAGGGGCGCTTGGCTACACCTTC.

By sample fraction, this clonotype is large. The CDR3, as DNA: TGTGCCAGCAGTTTAGGGGCTGCGCGCTATGGCTACACCTTC. Amino acids: CASSLGAARYGYTF. The chain links TRBV12-3 or TRBV12-4 to TRBJ1-2, with no clear D. The CDR3 sequence is 14 residues long. The germline V and J ends were trimmed by 1 base and 4 bases, with 10 bases remaining between them.

By share of the sample, this clonotype is medium-sized. This chain uses TRBV12-3 or TRBV12-4 with TRBJ1-2; unclear D gene. The CDR3 has 12 amino acids. The V end was cut by 2 bases, the J end by 4 bases, with 5 bases between. CDR3 in DNA: TGTGCCAGCAGTTTAAGGATCTATGGCTACACCTTC. This gives the protein CASSLRIYGYTF.

This clonotype was counted between two and nine times. The chain employs TRBV12-3 or TRBV12-4 and TRBJ1-2; D unclear. The V gene lost 1 base and the J gene lost 6 bases, with 9 bases spanning the gap. The CDR3 runs 13 residues. In DNA, the CDR3 is TGTGCCAGCAGTTTAGTCTCTGAAAATGGCTACACCTTC. It encodes CASSLVSENGYTF.

Judged by abundance, this clonotype is medium-sized (0.01 to 0.1%). The rearrangement joins TRBV12-3 or TRBV12-4 to TRBJ1-2, with a possible D match to TRBD1 (5 bases). Trimming removed 6 bases at V and 2 bases at J, with 16 bases between. The CDR3 runs to 15 residues. CDR3 nucleotide sequence: TGTGCCAGCAGCCCCAGGAGGACACAGAACTATGGCTACACCTTC. Its translation is CASSPRRTQNYGYTF.

This clonotype counts as medium-sized. This chain uses TRBV12-3 or TRBV12-4 with TRBJ1-2; D might be TRBD1 (5 bases). The CDR3 covers 13 residues. With 3 bases removed from V and 8 bases from J, the gap between germline ends came to 13 bases. The CDR3 loop reads CASSLGRGVGYTF. Here the CDR3 DNA reads TGTGCCAGCAGTTTGGGACGAGGAGTGGGCTACACCTTC.

In this sample, this clonotype turned up many times. The chain recombines TRBV12-3 or TRBV12-4 with TRBJ1-2; D remains ambiguous. The CDR3 sequence is 12 residues long. The ends were cut back, 5 bases at V and 3 bases at J, with 7 bases in the middle. Written as DNA, the CDR3 is TGTGCCAGCAGTCCAAATGACTATGGCTACACCTTC. This gives the protein CASSPNDYGYTF.